This TCR delta chain was sequenced during a study of γδ T cells in repeated Plasmodium falciparum infection. On the study more broadly: Age- and gender-matched Australian children served as comparison for malaria-exposed Malian children.

TCRdb reran clone calling via CATT on the multiplex PCR reads. This sample has 80,000 to 95,000 delta-chain clones, with roughly 1.4% found just once. The CDR3 length is 23 residues. Losses at the gene ends were 5 bases for V and 0 bases for J; bases not matched to a gene: 27. CDR1 TSWWSYY and CDR2 QGS come from the germline V gene. Concerning this clone: The protein in TCRdb stems from a much larger clone and differs at residue 5 from this DNA's translation, likely a read error; here the protein is translated from the DNA.

Gammadelta T cells were flow-sorted from PBMC into Vgamma9/Vdelta2+ and Vdelta2-negative populations for bulk analysis. The chain recombines TRDV1 with TRDJ1; 10 bases line up with TRDD3. TCRdb lists no J gene, so it was determined here by aligning the DNA to germline. The TCR comes from a pool of human donors (malaria-infected and uninfected, not separated). Sequences were obtained from gamma-delta T cells from blood. CDR3 sequence reads: CALGKVLAPLGGYPGPYTDKLIF. The CDR3 bases are TGTGCTCTTGGGAAAGTTCTGGCTCCCCTTGGGGGATACCCTGGGCCCTACACCGATAAACTCATCTTT.